These 2 T cell receptor beta chains were sequenced from one sample in a study of blood T cell repertoires in COVID-19. Sequencing was performed with immunoSEQ multiplex PCR; in TCRdb, only in-frame clones are kept and a portion is missing. The sample holds hundreds of thousands of clones, 80% seen once. Sample: PBMCs or T cells enriched from blood (not recorded which). These receptors were collected from a man aged 30-40 years with acute COVID-19.

This clone was found once. V is TRBV9 and J is TRBJ2-6, with D unresolved. Germline V gene lookup returns CDR1 SGDLS and CDR2 YYNGEE. This CDR3 spans 13 amino acids. The ends were cut back, 2 bases at V and 4 bases at J, with 4 bases in the middle. CDR3 sequence: CASSVSGANVLTF. CDR3 DNA sequence: TGTGCCAGCAGCGTTTCGGGGGCCAACGTCCTGACTTTC.

V and J are TRBV7-9 and TRBJ1-1; the match to TRBD1 covers 10 bases. This CDR3 spans 15 amino acids. Germline trimming cut 6 bases from V and 4 bases from J; bases unmatched to any gene: 8. Germline assignment: CDR1 SEHNR and CDR2 FQNEAQ (reference sequence). The CDR3 coding sequence is TGTGCCAGCAGTACCTACCGGGACAGGGGCACTGAAGCTTTCTTT. It is translated as CASSTYRDRGTEAFF. Filled out from reference TRBV7-9 and TRBJ1-1, the complete variable domain reads DTGVSQNPRHKITKRGQNVTFRCDPISEHNRLYWYRQTLGQGPEFLTYFQNEAQLEKSRLLSDRFSAERPKGSFSTLEIQRTEQGDSAMYLCASSTYRDRGTEAFFGQGTRLTVV.